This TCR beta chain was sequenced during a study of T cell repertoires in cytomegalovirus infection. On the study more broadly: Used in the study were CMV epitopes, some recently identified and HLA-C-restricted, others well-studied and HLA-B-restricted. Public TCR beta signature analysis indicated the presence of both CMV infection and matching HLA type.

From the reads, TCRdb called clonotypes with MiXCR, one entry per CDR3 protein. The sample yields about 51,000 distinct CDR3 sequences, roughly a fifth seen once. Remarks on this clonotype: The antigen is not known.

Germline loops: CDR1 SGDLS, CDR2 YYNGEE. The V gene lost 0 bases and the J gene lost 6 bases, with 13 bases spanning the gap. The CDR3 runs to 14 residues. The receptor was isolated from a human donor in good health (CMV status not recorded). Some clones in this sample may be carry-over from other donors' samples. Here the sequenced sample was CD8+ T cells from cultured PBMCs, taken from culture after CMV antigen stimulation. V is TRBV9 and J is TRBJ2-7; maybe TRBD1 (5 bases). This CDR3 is CASSVGKGFGEQYF. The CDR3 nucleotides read TGTGCCAGCAGCGTAGGAAAGGGGTTCGGCGAGCAGTACTTC.